The clone carrying this T cell receptor (beta chain) was detected a few times. Its matching antigen is unknown. The sample belongs to a study of molecular identifiers for immune sequencing clone quantification. As for the study in general: Replicate experiments took RNA from approximately 22,000 or 94,000 naive CD8 cells, divided it five ways and sequenced four.

Study-wide findings and caveats: Jurkat TCR RNA spiked in from one cell reportedly remained identifiable amid about a million naive cells.

With 10%, 30% or 50% of RNA, about 17,000 to 1,000,000 naive CD8 T cells were sequenced. Sorted naive CD8 T cells were those defined as CD8+CD4-CCR7+CD45RA+. TCRdb reprocessed the PCR reads with MiXCR, giving one entry per CDR3 protein. Here the sample spans under 800,000 distinct CDR3 sequences, approximately 24% being singletons. Material: naive CD8+ T cells from blood, with Jurkat cell RNA spiked in. As to subset: FACS-sorted CD8+CD4-CCR7+CD45RA+ naive T cells. This TCR was sampled from a human donor in good health. Some libraries in this study had Jurkat cell RNA spiked in.

The CDR3 protein is CASSLVGTGYLDEQFF. Here the CDR3 DNA reads TGTGCCAGCAGCTTAGTTGGGACAGGGTATCTGGATGAGCAGTTCTTC. The rearrangement links TRBV7-9 to TRBJ2-1, with 9 bases aligning to TRBD1. The V and J ends lost 1 base and 8 bases, in that order; junction bases with no gene match: 9. CDR3 length: 16 residues. Germline CDR1 reads SEHNR; CDR2 reads FQNEAQ (reference sequence).